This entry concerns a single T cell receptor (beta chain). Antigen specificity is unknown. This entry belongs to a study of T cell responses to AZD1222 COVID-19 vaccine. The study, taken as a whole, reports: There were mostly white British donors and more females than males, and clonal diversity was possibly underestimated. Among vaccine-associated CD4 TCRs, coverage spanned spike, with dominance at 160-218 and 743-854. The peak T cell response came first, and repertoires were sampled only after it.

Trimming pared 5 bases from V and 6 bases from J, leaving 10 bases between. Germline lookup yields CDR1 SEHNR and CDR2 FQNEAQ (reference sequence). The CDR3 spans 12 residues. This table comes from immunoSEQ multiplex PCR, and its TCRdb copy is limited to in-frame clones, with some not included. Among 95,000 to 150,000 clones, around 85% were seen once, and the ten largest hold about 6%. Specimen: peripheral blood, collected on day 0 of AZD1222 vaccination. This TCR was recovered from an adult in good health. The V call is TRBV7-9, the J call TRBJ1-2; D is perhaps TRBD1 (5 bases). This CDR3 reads CASSSKGDGYTF. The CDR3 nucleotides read TGTGCCAGCAGCAGTAAAGGGGATGGCTACACCTTC.